This T cell receptor beta chain was sequenced in a study of sequential checkpoint blockade in melanoma. In its sample, this clone was seen a few times. Method: immunoSEQ multiplex PCR; TCRdb's copy keeps in-frame clones and lacks some. The data show under 20,000 clones, 83% seen once. In germline, CDR1 is SGHTA, CDR2 FQGNSA. Trimming took 2 bases from V and 6 from J, leaving 10 bases between them. This CDR3 comprises 14 residues. Noted treatment: randomized to nivolumab then ipilimumab (arm A) or the reverse (arm B). The TCR was taken from a human donor with melanoma. The sample here was CD8+ T cells sorted from blood (inferred from file names), taken from a patient given nivolumab and ipilimumab in sequence. V is TRBV7-2 and J is TRBJ2-2; D remains ambiguous. CDR3 nucleotide sequence: TGTGCCAGCAGCTTAATTTTGCTATCCGGGGAGCTGTTTTTT. This encodes CASSLILLSGELFF.